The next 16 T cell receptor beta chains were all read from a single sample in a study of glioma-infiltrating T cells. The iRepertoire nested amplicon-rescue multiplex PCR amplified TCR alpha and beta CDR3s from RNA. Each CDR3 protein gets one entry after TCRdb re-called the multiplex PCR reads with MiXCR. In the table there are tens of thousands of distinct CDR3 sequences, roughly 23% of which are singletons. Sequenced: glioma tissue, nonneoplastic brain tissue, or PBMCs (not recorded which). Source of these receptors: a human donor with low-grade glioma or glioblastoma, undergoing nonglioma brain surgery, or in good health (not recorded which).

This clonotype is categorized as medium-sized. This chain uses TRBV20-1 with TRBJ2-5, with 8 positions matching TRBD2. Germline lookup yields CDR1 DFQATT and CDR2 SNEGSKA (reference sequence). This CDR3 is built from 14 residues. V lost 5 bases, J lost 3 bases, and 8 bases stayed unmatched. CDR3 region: CSAPVGRGEETQYF. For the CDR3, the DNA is TGCAGTGCTCCCGTAGGGCGGGGGGAAGAGACCCAGTACTTC.

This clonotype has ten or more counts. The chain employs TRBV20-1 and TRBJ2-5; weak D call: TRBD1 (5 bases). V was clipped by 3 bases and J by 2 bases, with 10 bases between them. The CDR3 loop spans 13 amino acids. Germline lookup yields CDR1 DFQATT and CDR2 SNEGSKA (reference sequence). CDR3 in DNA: TGCAGTGCTAGCCAAGACAGACAAGAGACCCAGTACTTC. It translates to CSASQDRQETQYF.

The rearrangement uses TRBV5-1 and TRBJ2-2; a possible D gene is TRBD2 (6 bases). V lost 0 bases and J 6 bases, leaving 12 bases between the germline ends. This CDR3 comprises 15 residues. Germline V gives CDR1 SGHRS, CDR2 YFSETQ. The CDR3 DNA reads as TGCGCCAGCAGCTTGGGACTAGTTCCGGCCGGGGAGCTGTTTTTT. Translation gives CASSLGLVPAGELFF.

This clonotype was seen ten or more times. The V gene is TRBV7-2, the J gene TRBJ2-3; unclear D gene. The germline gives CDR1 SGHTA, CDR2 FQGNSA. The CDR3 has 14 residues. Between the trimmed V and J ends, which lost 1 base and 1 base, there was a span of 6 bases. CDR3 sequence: CASSLGVGTDTQYF. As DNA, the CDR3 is TGTGCCAGCAGCTTAGGGGTAGGCACAGATACGCAGTATTTT.

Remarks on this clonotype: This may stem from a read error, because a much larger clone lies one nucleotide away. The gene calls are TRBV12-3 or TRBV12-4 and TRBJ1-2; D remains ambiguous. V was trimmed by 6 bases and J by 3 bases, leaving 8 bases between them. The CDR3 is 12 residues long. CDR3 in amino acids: CASSVNDYGYTF. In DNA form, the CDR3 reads TGTGCCAGCAGCGTGAATGACTATGGCTACACCTTC.

The CDR3 sequence: CAWSRDRPYGYTF. CDR3 nucleotides: TGTGCCTGGTCCCGGGACAGGCCCTATGGCTACACCTTC. This chain joins TRBV30 and TRBJ1-2; 8 bases are shared with TRBD1. V lost 5 bases to trimming and J lost 4 bases; unmatched junction nucleotides: 6. CDR1 and CDR2 (germline): GTSNPN, SVGIG (reference sequence). This CDR3 is built from 13 residues.

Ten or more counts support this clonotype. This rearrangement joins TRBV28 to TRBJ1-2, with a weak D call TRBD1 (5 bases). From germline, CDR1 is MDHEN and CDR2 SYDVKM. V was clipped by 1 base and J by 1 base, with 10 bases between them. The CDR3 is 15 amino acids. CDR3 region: CASSLLGPDNYGYTF. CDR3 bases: TGTGCCAGCAGTTTATTGGGGCCAGATAACTATGGCTACACCTTC.

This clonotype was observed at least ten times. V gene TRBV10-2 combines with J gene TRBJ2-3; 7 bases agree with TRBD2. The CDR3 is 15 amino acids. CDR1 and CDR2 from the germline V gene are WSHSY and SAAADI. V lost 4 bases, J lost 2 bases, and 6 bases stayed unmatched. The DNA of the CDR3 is TGCGCCAGCAGTGTTCGACTAGCCCACACAGATACGCAGTATTTT. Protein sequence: CASSVRLAHTDTQYF.

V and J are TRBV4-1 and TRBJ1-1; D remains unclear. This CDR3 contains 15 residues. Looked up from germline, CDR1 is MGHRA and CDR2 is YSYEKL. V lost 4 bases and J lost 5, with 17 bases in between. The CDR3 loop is CASSLKRLRSTEAFF. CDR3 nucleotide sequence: TGCGCCAGCAGCCTGAAGAGGCTCAGAAGTACTGAAGCTTTCTTT.

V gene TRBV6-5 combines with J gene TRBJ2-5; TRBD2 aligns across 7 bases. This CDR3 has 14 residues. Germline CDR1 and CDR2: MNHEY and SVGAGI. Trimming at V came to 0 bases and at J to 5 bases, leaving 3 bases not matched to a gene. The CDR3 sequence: CASSYSGGGETQYF. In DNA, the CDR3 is TGTGCCAGCAGTTACTCGGGGGGGGGGGAGACCCAGTACTTC.

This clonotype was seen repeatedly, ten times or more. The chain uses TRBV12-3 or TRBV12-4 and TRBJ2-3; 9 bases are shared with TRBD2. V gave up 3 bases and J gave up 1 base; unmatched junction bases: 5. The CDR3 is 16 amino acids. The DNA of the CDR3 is TGTGCCAGCAGTTTGCCTAGCGGGACGGGCACAGATACGCAGTATTTT. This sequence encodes CASSLPSGTGTDTQYF.

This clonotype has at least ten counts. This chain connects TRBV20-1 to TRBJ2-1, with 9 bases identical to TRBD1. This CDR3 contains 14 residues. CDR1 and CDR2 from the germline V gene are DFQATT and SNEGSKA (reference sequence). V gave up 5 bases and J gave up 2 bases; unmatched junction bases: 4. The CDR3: CSARDRVAYNEQFF. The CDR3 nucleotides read TGCAGTGCTCGGGACAGGGTAGCCTACAATGAGCAGTTCTTC.

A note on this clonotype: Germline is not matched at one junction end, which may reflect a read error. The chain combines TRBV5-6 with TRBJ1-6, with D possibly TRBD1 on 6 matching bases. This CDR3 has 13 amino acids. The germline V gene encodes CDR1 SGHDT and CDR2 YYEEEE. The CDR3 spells CSSRGWSNSPLHF. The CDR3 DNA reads TGTTCCAGCAGGGGATGGAGTAATTCACCCCTCCACTTT. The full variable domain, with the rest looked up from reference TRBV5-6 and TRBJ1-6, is DAGVTQSPTHLIKTRGQQVTLRCSPKSGHDTVSWYQQALGQGPQFIFQYYEEEERQRGNFPDRFSGHQFPNYSSELNVNALLLGDSALYLCSSRGWSNSPLHFGNGTRLTVT.

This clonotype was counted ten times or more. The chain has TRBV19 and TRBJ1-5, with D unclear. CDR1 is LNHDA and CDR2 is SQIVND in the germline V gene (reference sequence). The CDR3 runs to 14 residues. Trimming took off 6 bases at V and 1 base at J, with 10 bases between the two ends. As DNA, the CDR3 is TGTGCCAGTAGCCTCGACGGCAGCAATCAGCCCCAGCATTTT. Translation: CASSLDGSNQPQHF.

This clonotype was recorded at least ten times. CDR3 residues: CATSLGTGVTDTQYF. CDR3 bases: TGTGCCACCAGCCTCGGGACAGGGGTCACAGATACGCAGTATTTT. The chain carries TRBV24-1 and TRBJ2-3; 10 bases agree with TRBD1. V lost 7 bases and J lost 2; bases outside the gene matches: 5. The CDR3 consists of 15 residues. CDR1 is KGHDR, CDR2 SFDVKD, per germline.

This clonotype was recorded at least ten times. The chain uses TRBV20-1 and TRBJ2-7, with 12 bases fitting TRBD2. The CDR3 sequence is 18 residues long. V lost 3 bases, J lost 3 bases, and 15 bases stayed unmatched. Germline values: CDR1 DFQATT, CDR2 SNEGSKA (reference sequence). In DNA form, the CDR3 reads TGCAGTGCTAGCCCACTAGCGGGAGGATGGGACGGGCTCTACGAGCAGTACTTC. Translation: CSASPLAGGWDGLYEQYF.